The sequence of this T cell receptor (beta chain) was determined in a study of T-cell reconstitution after alpha-beta-depleted transplantation in children. This clonotype was picked up many times. Germline V CDR1 and CDR2: SGHRS, YFSETQ. The CDR3 loop spans 12 amino acids. V lost 5 bases and J lost 1, with 7 bases in between. TCRbeta library construction was performed incorporating unique molecular identifiers. Via MiXCR, TCRdb re-called the PCR reads, giving one row per CDR3 protein. The data contain roughly 220,000 distinct CDR3 sequences, more than 7.5% of them singletons. This receptor was taken from a human donor who donated a stem cell graft to a child with SCID. The chain recombines TRBV5-1 with TRBJ2-7; D gene uncertain. The sequences come from PBMCs from the stem cell graft donor, collected from the stem cell graft. This CDR3 is CASSGRSYEQYF. Written as DNA, the CDR3 is TGCGCCAGCAGTGGACGGTCCTACGAGCAGTACTTC.